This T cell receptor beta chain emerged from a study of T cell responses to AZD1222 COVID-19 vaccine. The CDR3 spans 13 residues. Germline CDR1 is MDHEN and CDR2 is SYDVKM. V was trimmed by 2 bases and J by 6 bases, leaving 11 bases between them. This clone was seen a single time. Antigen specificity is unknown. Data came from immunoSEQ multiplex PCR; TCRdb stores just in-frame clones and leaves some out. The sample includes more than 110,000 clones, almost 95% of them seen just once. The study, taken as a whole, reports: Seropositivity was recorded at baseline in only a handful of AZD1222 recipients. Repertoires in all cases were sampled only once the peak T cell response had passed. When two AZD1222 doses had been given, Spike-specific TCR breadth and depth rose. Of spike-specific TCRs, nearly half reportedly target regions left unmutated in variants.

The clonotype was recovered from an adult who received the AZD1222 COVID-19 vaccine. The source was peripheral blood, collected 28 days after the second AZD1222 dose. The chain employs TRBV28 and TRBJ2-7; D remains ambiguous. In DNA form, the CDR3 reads TGTGCCAGCAGTTTAATGTCAGCCTCCGAGCAGTACTTC. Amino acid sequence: CASSLMSASEQYF. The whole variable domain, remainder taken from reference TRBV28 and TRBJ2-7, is DVKVTQSSRYLVKRTGEKVFLECVQDMDHENMFWYRQDPGLGLRLIYFSYDVKMKEKGDIPEGYSVSREKKERFSLILESASTNQTSMYLCASSLMSASEQYFGPGTRLTVT.